Here is one T cell receptor (beta chain) with its context. Its antigen is still unknown. These data are taken from a study of blood T cells in healthy people across ages. Study-level findings and limits: Older individuals had lower TCR beta diversity per million T cells (the decline was roughly linear). Greater diversity and more naive CD4+ cells were seen in long-lived donors than in aged donors.

Samples each had at least 5 micrograms of total RNA extracted. Primers used in a second PCR of roughly 6 to 11 cycles were a sample-barcoded 5' primer and a J-beta primer mix. Paired-end reads containing CDR3 totaled no fewer than 3 million for each sample. Using its own MiXCR run on the 5' RACE reads, TCRdb lists one record per CDR3 protein. The table shows 700,000 to 850,000 distinct CDR3 sequences, with roughly 40% occurring only once. V was shortened by 7 bases and J by 4 bases, with 15 bases between the two germline ends. Germline CDR1 SEHNR, CDR2 FQNEAQ (reference sequence). The CDR3 runs 14 residues.

The rearrangement links TRBV7-9 to TRBJ2-3, with D maybe TRBD1 (5 bases). Sample: blood. The TCR originated in a man younger than 30 in good health. The CDR3 here is CASTMKGRADTQYF. CDR3 in DNA: TGTGCCAGCACCATGAAGGGCAGGGCAGATACGCAGTATTTT.